A selection of T cell receptor beta chains follows, all from one sample in a study of T cell responses to AZD1222 COVID-19 vaccine. Repertoires were generated with immunoSEQ multiplex PCR, while TCRdb's copy carries only in-frame clones and drops some. Of about 140,000 clones listed, approximately 86% were seen once; the top ten hold around 3.5%. Sequenced material: peripheral blood, taken on day 0 of AZD1222 vaccination. The receptors come from an adult in good health. The CDR3 runs from the conserved cysteine through the conserved F or W. Each record gives: V gene, CDR3 length, CDR3 protein.

TRBV28 14 CASSPRAGGEKLFF
TRBV5-1 16 CASSLGGRVKYNEQFF
TRBV27 13 CASRTEGAGELFF
TRBV24-1 16 CATSTVGLAGGNEQFF
TRBV7-2 11 CASSSGQTQYF
TRBV10-1 13 CASSGGGTDTQYF
TRBV5-1 13 CASSLDSNSPLHF
TRBV30 15 CAWSVGAAPNQPQHF
TRBV6-5 11 CASSAGYEQFF
TRBV6-5 15 CASRPRLAGVLEQYF
TRBV29-1 13 CSAPGQGAETQYF
TRBV10-3 14 CAISEGTVNTEAFF
TRBV9 16 CASSEHIGESGNTIYF
TRBV27 15 CASSPPGQGTYGYTF
TRBV5-8 15 CASSKGFSTDDEQFF
TRBV12-3/TRBV12-4 13 CASSFVIVGEQFF
TRBV28 13 CASSQGNNYGYTF
TRBV28 15 CASRSPQGPYFGQYF
TRBV29-1 15 CSGRQGLLPNTEAFF
TRBV30 16 CAWSTYLAGFTDTQYF
TRBV27 14 CASSGTEFNQPQHF
TRBV6-1 14 CASSEGTAAGGYTF
TRBV15 17 CATSRDRGSGPRDTQYF
TRBV9 14 CASSVVEWTGEAFF
TRBV29-1 11 CSARWTGELFF
TRBV6-5 14 CASSYSGARNTIYF
TRBV6-5 15 CASSPGSTSYNEQFF
TRBV6-5 12 CASQLIGLEAFF
TRBV28 13 CASKTTGTYEQYF
TRBV6-6 14 CASSSSSDSQPQHF
TRBV6-5 14 CASKLAGETDTQYF
TRBV6-5 15 CASSPRTSSSETQYF
TRBV20-1 14 CSASGTGWGTEAFF
TRBV12-3/TRBV12-4 12 CASSLEYTEAFF
TRBV19 12 CAIHAGVGGYTF
TRBV5-1 16 CASSLDRAFGWGTIYF
TRBV27 18 CASSPRGGAVLGGQPQHF
TRBV28 14 CASSSHVSNTEAFF
TRBV3-1/TRBV3-2 17 CASSTSRGKEDQETQYF
TRBV15 13 CATSGTPAYEQYF
TRBV15 13 CATRGSAKNIQYF
TRBV3-1/TRBV3-2 13 CASSQEGGNTIYF
TRBV25-1 14 CASSEVASGNTIYF
TRBV2 13 CASSQTGFNEQYF
TRBV11-2 15 CASSSGTGPGGEQFF
TRBV6-5 14 CASSGTAVPYEQYF
TRBV27 14 CASSFGGGTGELFF
TRBV5-4 15 CASSETGTDLYGYTF
TRBV29-1 13 CSVTGGANTEAFF
TRBV4-1 16 CASSQVGAGATDTQYF
TRBV7-7 13 CASSLESKETQYF
TRBV30 15 CAWSPGPAGGQPQHF
TRBV3-1/TRBV3-2 15 CASSQGQGGPGPQHF
TRBV11-2 16 CASSLDRSRMANVLTF
TRBV11-2 14 CASSATGSGNTIYF